A single sample is the source of the 5 T cell receptor beta chains below, sequenced in a study of cytomegalovirus exposure and HLA in healthy donors. PCR amplification relied on 60 Vbeta primers (plus 13 Jbeta primers). This table comes from immunoSEQ multiplex PCR, and its TCRdb copy is limited to in-frame clones, with some not included. This sample has about 85,000 clones, with roughly 80% found just once. Sequenced input: PBMCs. These receptors originate from a boy between 10 and 17 years old in good health and CMV-seronegative.

In this sample, this clone turned up once. The chain has TRBV2 and TRBJ1-5, with D perhaps matching TRBD1 (5 bases). Looked up from germline, CDR1 is SNHLY and CDR2 is FYNNEI. Trimming pared 9 bases from V and 7 bases from J, leaving 13 bases between. This CDR3 region has 12 residues. In DNA, the CDR3 is TGTGCCAGGATTCGACAGCAACAGCCCCAGCATTTT. Residues: CARIRQQQPQHF.

The rearrangement uses TRBV29-1 and TRBJ1-1; unclear D gene. Trimming took 6 bases from V and 6 from J, leaving 11 bases between them. The CDR3 loop spans 11 amino acids. Germline values: CDR1 SQVTM, CDR2 ANQGSEA. The CDR3 nucleotides read TGCAGCGTAATTACAGCAGCTGAAGCTTTCTTT. Its translation is CSVITAAEAFF.

This chain joins TRBV19 and TRBJ1-5, with a tentative D call TRBD1 (6 bases). Germline V gene data show CDR1 as LNHDA and CDR2 as SQIVND (reference sequence). Trimming cost V 5 bases and J 0 bases, with 8 bases left between them. The CDR3 totals 14 residues. The CDR3 reads CASSRTVSNQPQHF. CDR3 DNA sequence: TGTGCCAGTAGTCGGACAGTTAGCAATCAGCCCCAGCATTTT.

The rearrangement uses TRBV6-6 and TRBJ1-2; D not resolved. Germline CDR1 reads MNHNY; CDR2 reads SVGAGI (reference sequence). V dropped 4 bases and J dropped 4 bases, with 16 bases sitting between them. This CDR3 has 15 amino acids. CDR3 bases: TGTGCCAGCAGTTTAATAGCATCACCTGCCTATGGCTACACCTTC. Translating gives CASSLIASPAYGYTF.

CDR3 DNA sequence: TGTGCCAGCAGTGGACCGGGACTGCGCGAGCAGTACTTC. Protein product: CASSGPGLREQYF. The chain uses TRBV27 and TRBJ2-7; a possible D gene is TRBD2 (6 bases). This CDR3 has 13 amino acids. CDR1 and CDR2 (germline): MNHEY, SMNVEV (reference sequence). V lost 5 bases and J lost 6, with 14 bases in between.